A single sample gave rise to the 14 T cell receptor beta chains below, sequenced in a study of blood T cell repertoires in COVID-19. Produced via immunoSEQ multiplex PCR; TCRdb's table is partial and in-frame only. The data show about 170,000 clones, roughly 85% seen once. The sequenced material came from PBMCs or T cells enriched from blood (not recorded which). The source of these receptors is a woman aged 70-85 years in a cohort exposed to, infected with or recovered from COVID-19 (not recorded which).

This clone has only a few counts. The chain has TRBV28 and TRBJ1-2; TRBD1 matches 12 bases. Losses at the gene ends were 6 bases for V and 8 bases for J; bases not matched to a gene: 10. Per germline, CDR1 MDHEN and CDR2 SYDVKM. This CDR3 has 15 residues. The CDR3 reads CASRIPGQGAFGYTF. The CDR3 nucleotides are TGTGCCAGCAGGATACCGGGACAGGGGGCATTCGGCTACACCTTC.

This clone was seen only a few times. V gene TRBV10-2 combines with J gene TRBJ2-5; 12 bases match TRBD2. The CDR3 has 20 residues. CDR1 and CDR2 (germline): WSHSY, SAAADI. Trimming cost V 10 bases and J 5 bases; bases outside gene matches: 26. The CDR3 DNA follows: TGCGCCACCAGGGCGGAATTGTCAAATCGACTAGCGGGAGTCTGGGAGACCCAGTACTTC. This gives the protein CATRAELSNRLAGVWETQYF.

The rearrangement uses TRBV18 and TRBJ1-4; 7 bases agree with TRBD1. After removal of 3 bases from V and 7 bases from J, the junction contained 5 bases not matched to a gene. Germline assignment: CDR1 KGHSH and CDR2 LQKENI. This CDR3 is built from 14 residues. CDR3 amino acids: CASSPSGGFEKLFF. CDR3 nucleotide sequence: TGTGCCAGCTCACCGTCAGGGGGTTTTGAAAAACTGTTTTTT.

The chain carries TRBV4-1 and TRBJ1-2; tentatively, D is TRBD1 (6 bases). The CDR3 loop spans 14 amino acids. The germline V gene encodes CDR1 MGHRA and CDR2 YSYEKL. The V end lost 6 bases, the J end lost 2 bases, and 13 bases lay between the germline ends. The CDR3 loop reads CASRQADRNYGYTF. In nucleotides, the CDR3 is TGCGCCAGCAGGCAGGCGGACAGAAACTATGGCTACACCTTC.

The chain combines TRBV11-2 with TRBJ1-6, with 9 bases aligning to TRBD1. This CDR3 contains 17 residues. From germline, CDR1 is SGHAT and CDR2 FQNNGV. V lost 5 bases and J lost 7; bases outside the gene matches: 12. The chain's CDR3 is CASSLRVGTGGNSPLHF. The DNA for the CDR3 is TGTGCCAGCAGCCTTAGGGTGGGCACAGGGGGCAATTCACCCCTCCACTTT. The variable domain in full, with the rest retrieved from reference TRBV11-2 and TRBJ1-6, is EAGVAQSPRYKIIEKRQSVAFWCNPISGHATLYWYQQILGQGPKLLIQFQNNGVVDDSQLPKDRFSAERLKGVDSTLKIQPAKLEDSAVYLCASSLRVGTGGNSPLHFGNGTRLTVT.

The CDR3 here is CASSRDSYNEQFF. The DNA of the CDR3 is TGTGCCAGCAGCCGGGACTCCTACAATGAGCAGTTCTTC. The chain employs TRBV11-1 and TRBJ2-1; TRBD2 might be the D (5 bases). This CDR3 has 13 residues. Germline V gene sequence: CDR1 SGHAT, CDR2 FQDESV (reference sequence). V was trimmed by 5 bases and J by 0 bases, leaving 5 bases between them.

CDR3 coding DNA: TGTGCCAGCTCTCACGAGGTATCCTATGGCTACACCTTC. Protein sequence: CASSHEVSYGYTF. The J gene is TRBJ1-2, the V gene TRBV18; D is ambiguous. With 6 bases removed from V and 4 bases from J, the gap between germline ends came to 12 bases. Looked up from germline, CDR1 is KGHSH and CDR2 is LQKENI. The CDR3 is 13 amino acids.

The chain combines TRBV27 with TRBJ1-2; 8 bases agree with TRBD1. The CDR3 is 13 amino acids. The trim removed 6 bases at V and 3 bases at J, leaving 3 bases unmatched. In germline, CDR1 is MNHEY, CDR2 SMNVEV (reference sequence). For the CDR3, the DNA is TGTGCCAGCAGACCGACAGGGGACTATGGCTACACCTTC. It yields the protein CASRPTGDYGYTF.

This clone has just one count. The chain uses TRBV6-5 and TRBJ1-5; tentative D call: TRBD1 (5 bases). The V end was cut by 6 bases, the J end by 7 bases, with 16 bases between. Per the germline V gene, CDR1 is MNHEY and CDR2 is SVGAGI. The CDR3 extends over 14 amino acids. CDR3 coding DNA: TGTGCCAGCAGCTGGGGGGGGGAAATCCAGCCCCAGCATTTT. It is translated as CASSWGGEIQPQHF.

The chain uses TRBV28 and TRBJ2-1; 8 bases align to TRBD2. CDR1 and CDR2 from the germline V gene are MDHEN and SYDVKM. After removal of 5 bases from V and 3 bases from J, the junction contained 3 bases not matched to a gene. The CDR3 has 14 residues. The CDR3 protein is CASSSGGLYNEQFF. Written as DNA, the CDR3 is TGTGCCAGCAGTAGCGGGGGCCTCTACAATGAGCAGTTCTTC.

V usage is TRBV19 and J usage is TRBJ1-2, with 8 bases identical to TRBD1. The CDR3 runs 19 residues. Looked up from germline, CDR1 is LNHDA and CDR2 is SQIVND (reference sequence). With 3 bases clipped from V and 4 bases from J, the junction kept 19 bases outside the gene matches. CDR3 amino acids: CASSIAFRDRTTGIYGYTF. The CDR3 DNA reads TGTGCCAGTAGTATCGCCTTTCGGGACAGGACAACAGGGATCTATGGCTACACCTTC.

The chain has TRBV7-8 and TRBJ1-3; 7 bases map to TRBD1. CDR3 length: 13 residues. V lost 1 base to trimming and J lost 14 bases; unmatched junction nucleotides: 8. Germline V gene sequence: CDR1 SGHVS, CDR2 FQNEAQ. CDR3 coding DNA: TGTGCCAGCAGCTTAGTTGAGGGACAGCTATTATATTTT. It translates to CASSLVEGQLLYF.

V and J are TRBV6-5 and TRBJ2-3, with 7 bases fitting TRBD1. CDR3 length: 15 amino acids. The germline gives CDR1 MNHEY, CDR2 SVGAGI. V lost 6 bases, J lost 2 bases, and 8 bases stayed unmatched. The CDR3 loop is CASRRGQGNTDTQYF. CDR3 DNA: TGTGCCAGCAGGAGGGGGCAGGGGAACACAGATACGCAGTATTTT.

The CDR3 DNA sequence: TGTGCCAGCAGTTCGGAGCCAGAAAGATACTACACCTTC. Encoded protein: CASSSEPERYYTF. The chain employs TRBV28 and TRBJ1-2; the D is unclear. V was cut by 4 bases and J by 10 bases, with 16 bases left in between. The CDR3 extends over 13 amino acids. The germline V gene has CDR1 MDHEN and CDR2 SYDVKM.